This TCR beta chain was profiled in a study of naive and memory T cell subsets. Remarks on this clonotype: Its matching antigen is unknown.

Four PCR rounds used nested alpha and beta constant region primers plus the SP2 primer. Reverse transcription of blood and skin TCR RNA was primed at alpha and beta constant regions. TCRdb processed the 5' RACE reads anew with MiXCR; each CDR3 protein has one entry. The table records about 57,000 distinct CDR3 sequences, under 10% of them present only once. Study-level results: This RNA-based method may be sensitive to activation-related transcript changes.

V lost 4 bases, J lost 8 bases, and 11 bases lay in between. The CDR3 is 12 residues long. Germline V CDR1 and CDR2: MDHEN, SYDVKM. TCR cDNA received a 3' ligated oligonucleotide that carried a UMI. RNA was extracted from 2 to 2.5 ml of whole blood of healthy adults. Unsorted total RNA, roughly 1 to 1000 ng, was DNase treated before reverse transcription. This clonotype was obtained from a female donor in good health. The chain couples TRBV28 to TRBJ1-1; a possible D gene is TRBD1 (5 bases). The CDR3 loop is CASSYGTQEAFF. The CDR3 DNA is TGTGCCAGCAGTTACGGGACCCAAGAAGCTTTCTTT. The full variable domain, its missing parts supplied by reference TRBV28 and TRBJ1-1, is DVKVTQSSRYLVKRTGEKVFLECVQDMDHENMFWYRQDPGLGLRLIYFSYDVKMKEKGDIPEGYSVSREKKERFSLILESASTNQTSMYLCASSYGTQEAFFGQGTRLTVV.